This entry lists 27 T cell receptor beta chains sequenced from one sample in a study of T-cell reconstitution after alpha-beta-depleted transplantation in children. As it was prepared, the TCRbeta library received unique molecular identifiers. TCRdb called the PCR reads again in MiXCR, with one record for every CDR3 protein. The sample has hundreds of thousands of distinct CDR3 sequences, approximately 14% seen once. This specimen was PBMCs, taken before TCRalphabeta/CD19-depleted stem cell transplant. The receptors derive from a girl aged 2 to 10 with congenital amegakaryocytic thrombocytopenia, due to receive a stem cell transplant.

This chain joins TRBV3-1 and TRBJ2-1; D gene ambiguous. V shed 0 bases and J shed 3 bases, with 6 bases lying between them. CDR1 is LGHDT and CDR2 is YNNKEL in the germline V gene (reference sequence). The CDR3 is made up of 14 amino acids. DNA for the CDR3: TGTGCCAGCAGCCAAGAACCCCTCTACAATGAGCAGTTCTTC. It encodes CASSQEPLYNEQFF.

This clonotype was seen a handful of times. This CDR3 reads CSVIGTGDPYEQYF. The CDR3 bases are TGCAGCGTTATTGGGACAGGGGACCCTTACGAGCAGTACTTC. The chain has TRBV29-1 and TRBJ2-7, with TRBD1 matching 10 bases. The V and J ends lost 5 bases and 4 bases, in that order; junction bases with no gene match: 8. The V gene's germline CDR1 is SQVTM and CDR2 ANQGSEA. This CDR3 is built from 14 residues.

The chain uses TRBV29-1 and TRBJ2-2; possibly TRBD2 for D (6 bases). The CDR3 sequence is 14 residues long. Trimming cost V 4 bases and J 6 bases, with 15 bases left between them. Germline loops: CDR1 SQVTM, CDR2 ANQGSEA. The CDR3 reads CSVALANNAGELFF. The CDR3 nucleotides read TGCAGCGTTGCGCTAGCGAATAATGCCGGGGAGCTGTTTTTT.

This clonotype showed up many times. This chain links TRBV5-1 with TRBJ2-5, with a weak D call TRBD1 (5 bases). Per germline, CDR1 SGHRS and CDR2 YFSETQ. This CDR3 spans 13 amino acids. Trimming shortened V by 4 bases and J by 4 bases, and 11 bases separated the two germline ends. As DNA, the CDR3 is TGCGCCAGCAGCCAGGGAATCGGAGAGACCCAGTACTTC. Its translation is CASSQGIGETQYF.

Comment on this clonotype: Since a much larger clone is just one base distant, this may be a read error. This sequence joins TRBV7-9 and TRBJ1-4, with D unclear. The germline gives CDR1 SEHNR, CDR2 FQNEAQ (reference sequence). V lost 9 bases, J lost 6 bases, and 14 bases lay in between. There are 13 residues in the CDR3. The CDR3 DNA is TGTGCCAGGAGCCCCCCCGATGATGAAAAACTGTTTTTT. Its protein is CARSPPDDEKLFF.

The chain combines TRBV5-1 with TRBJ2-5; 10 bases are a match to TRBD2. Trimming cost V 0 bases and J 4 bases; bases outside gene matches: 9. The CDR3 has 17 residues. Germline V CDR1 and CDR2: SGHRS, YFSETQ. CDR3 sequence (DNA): TGCGCCAGCAGCTTGGAAGGTACTAGCGGGATACGAGAGACCCAGTACTTC. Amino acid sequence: CASSLEGTSGIRETQYF.

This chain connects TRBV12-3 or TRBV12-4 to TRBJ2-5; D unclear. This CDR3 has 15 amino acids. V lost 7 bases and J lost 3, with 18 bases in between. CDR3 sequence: CASTPRHSNEETQYF. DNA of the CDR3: TGTGCCAGCACCCCCAGACACTCCAACGAAGAGACCCAGTACTTC.

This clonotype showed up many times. CDR3 protein: CASSVSSGQGQPQHF. CDR3 bases: TGTGCCAGCAGTGTCTCATCAGGGCAGGGCCAGCCCCAGCATTTT. The chain links TRBV2 to TRBJ1-5; tentatively, D is TRBD1 (5 bases). The germline V gene has CDR1 SNHLY and CDR2 FYNNEI. V lost 4 bases and J 7 bases, leaving 17 bases between the germline ends. The CDR3 has 15 residues.

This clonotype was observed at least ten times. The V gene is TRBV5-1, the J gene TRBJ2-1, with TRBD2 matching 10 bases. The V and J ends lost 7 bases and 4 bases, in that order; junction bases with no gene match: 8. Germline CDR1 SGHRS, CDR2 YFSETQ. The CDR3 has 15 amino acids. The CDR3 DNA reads TGCGCCAGCGTACCCGGGACTAGCGAATACAATGAGCAGTTCTTC. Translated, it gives CASVPGTSEYNEQFF.

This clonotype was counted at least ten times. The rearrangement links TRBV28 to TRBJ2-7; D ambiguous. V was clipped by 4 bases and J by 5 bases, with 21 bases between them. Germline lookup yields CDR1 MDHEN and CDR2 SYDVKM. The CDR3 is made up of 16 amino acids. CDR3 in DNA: TGTGCCAGCAGTTCGCCCTCCCTGGTATATCCCCACGAGCAGTACTTC. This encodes CASSSPSLVYPHEQYF.

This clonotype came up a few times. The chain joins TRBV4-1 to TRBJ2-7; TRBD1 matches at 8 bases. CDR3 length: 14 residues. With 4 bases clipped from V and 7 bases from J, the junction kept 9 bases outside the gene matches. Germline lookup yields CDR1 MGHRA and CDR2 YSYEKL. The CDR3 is CASSRVETGVEQYF. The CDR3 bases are TGCGCCAGCAGCCGAGTTGAGACAGGGGTTGAGCAGTACTTC.

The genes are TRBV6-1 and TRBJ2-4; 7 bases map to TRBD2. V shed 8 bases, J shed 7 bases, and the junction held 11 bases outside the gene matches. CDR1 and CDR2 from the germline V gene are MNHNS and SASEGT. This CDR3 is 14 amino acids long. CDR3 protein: CASGFGGGRNIQYF. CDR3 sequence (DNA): TGTGCCAGCGGGTTTGGGGGGGGGAGGAACATTCAGTACTTC.

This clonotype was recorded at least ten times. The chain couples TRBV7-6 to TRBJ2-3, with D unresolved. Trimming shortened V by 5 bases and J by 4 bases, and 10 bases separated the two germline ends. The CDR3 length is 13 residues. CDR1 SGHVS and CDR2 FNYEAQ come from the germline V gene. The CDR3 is CASSPLDPDTQYF. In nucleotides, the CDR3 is TGTGCCAGCAGCCCTTTGGACCCAGATACGCAGTATTTT.

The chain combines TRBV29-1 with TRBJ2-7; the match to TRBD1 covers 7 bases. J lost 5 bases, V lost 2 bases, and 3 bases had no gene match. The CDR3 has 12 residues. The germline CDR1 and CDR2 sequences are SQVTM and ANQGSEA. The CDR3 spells CSVEQGVDEQYF. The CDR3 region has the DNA TGCAGCGTTGAACAGGGGGTCGACGAGCAGTACTTC.

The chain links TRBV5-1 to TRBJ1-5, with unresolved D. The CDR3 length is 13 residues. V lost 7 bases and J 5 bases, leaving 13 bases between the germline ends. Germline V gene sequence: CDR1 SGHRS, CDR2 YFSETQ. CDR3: CASVIRDYQPQHF. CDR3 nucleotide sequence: TGCGCCAGCGTCATCAGAGATTATCAGCCCCAGCATTTT.

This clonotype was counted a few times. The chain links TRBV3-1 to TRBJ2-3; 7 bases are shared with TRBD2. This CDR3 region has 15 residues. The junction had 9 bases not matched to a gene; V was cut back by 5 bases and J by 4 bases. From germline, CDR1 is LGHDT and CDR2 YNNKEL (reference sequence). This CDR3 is CASSSGGRVSDTQYF. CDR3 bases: TGTGCCAGCAGCTCTGGCGGGAGAGTGTCAGATACGCAGTATTTT.

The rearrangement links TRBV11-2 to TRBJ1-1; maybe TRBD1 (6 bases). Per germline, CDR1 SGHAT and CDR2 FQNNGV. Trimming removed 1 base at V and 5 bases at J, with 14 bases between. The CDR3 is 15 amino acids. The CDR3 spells CASSLVGGLITEAFF. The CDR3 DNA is TGTGCCAGCAGCTTAGTTGGGGGCCTAATAACTGAAGCTTTCTTT.

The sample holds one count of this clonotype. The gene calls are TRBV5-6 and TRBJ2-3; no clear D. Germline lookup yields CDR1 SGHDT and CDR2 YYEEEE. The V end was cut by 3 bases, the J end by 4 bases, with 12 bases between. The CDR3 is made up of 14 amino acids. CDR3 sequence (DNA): TGTGCCAGCAGCTCCCTACCCGGCGCAGATACGCAGTATTTT. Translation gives CASSSLPGADTQYF.

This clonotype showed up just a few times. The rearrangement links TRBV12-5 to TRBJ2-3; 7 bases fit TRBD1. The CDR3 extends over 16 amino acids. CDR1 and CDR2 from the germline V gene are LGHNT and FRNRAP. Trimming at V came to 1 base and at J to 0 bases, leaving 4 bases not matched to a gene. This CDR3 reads CASGLATGSSTDTQYF. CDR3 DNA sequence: TGTGCTAGTGGTTTGGCGACAGGGTCTAGCACAGATACGCAGTATTTT.

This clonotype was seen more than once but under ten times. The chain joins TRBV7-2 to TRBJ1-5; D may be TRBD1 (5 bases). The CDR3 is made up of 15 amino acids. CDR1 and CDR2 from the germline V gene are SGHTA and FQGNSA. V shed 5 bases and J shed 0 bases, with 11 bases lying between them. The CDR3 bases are TGTGCCAGCAGCACAATGACAGCTAGCAATCAGCCCCAGCATTTT. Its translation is CASSTMTASNQPQHF.

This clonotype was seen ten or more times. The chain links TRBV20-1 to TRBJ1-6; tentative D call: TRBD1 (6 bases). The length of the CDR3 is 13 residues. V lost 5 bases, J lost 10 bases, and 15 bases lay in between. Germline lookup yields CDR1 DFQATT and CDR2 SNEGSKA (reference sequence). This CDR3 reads CSAPWEGGSPLHF. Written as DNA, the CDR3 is TGCAGTGCTCCCTGGGAGGGGGGCTCACCCCTCCACTTT.

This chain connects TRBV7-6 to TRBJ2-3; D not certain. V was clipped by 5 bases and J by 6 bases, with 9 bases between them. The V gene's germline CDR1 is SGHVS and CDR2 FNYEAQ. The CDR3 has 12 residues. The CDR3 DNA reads TGTGCCAGCAGCGTGGGGTTCGATACGCAGTATTTT. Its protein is CASSVGFDTQYF.

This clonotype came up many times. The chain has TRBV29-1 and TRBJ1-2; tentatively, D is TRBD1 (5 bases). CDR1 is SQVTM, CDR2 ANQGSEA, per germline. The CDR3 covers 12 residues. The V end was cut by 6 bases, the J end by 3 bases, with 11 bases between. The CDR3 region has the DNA TGCAGCGTACGGGGGGTTGACTATGGCTACACCTTC. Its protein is CSVRGVDYGYTF.

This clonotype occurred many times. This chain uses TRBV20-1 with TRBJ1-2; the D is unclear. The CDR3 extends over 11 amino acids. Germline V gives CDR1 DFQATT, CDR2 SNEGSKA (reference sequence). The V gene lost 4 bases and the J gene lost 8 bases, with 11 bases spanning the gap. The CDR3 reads CSATKFSGYTF. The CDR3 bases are TGCAGTGCTACCAAATTCTCCGGCTACACCTTC.

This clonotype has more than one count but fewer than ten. The CDR3 region is CASSLTRMGSPLHF. The CDR3, as DNA: TGTGCCAGCAGCCTTACCAGGATGGGTTCACCCCTCCACTTT. V gene TRBV14 combines with J gene TRBJ1-6, with D unclear. Germline values: CDR1 SGHDN, CDR2 FVKESK. The CDR3 length is 14 residues. Trimming took 4 bases from V and 9 from J, leaving 13 bases between them.

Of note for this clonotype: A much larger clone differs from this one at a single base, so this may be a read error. DNA of the CDR3: TGCGCCAGCAGCCCCCAGGCGGAGGACACTGAAGCTTTCTTT. Amino acid sequence: CASSPQAEDTEAFF. V usage is TRBV5-1 and J usage is TRBJ1-1, with unresolved D. Germline V lookup: CDR1 SGHRS, CDR2 YFSETQ. V gave up 4 bases and J gave up 3 bases, with 13 bases separating them. This CDR3 region has 14 residues.

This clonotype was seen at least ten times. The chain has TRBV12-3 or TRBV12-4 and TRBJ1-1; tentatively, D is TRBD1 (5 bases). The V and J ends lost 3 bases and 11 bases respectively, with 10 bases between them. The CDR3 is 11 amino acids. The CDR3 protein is CASSLRGRAFF. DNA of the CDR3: TGTGCCAGCAGTTTGAGGGGAAGGGCTTTCTTT.